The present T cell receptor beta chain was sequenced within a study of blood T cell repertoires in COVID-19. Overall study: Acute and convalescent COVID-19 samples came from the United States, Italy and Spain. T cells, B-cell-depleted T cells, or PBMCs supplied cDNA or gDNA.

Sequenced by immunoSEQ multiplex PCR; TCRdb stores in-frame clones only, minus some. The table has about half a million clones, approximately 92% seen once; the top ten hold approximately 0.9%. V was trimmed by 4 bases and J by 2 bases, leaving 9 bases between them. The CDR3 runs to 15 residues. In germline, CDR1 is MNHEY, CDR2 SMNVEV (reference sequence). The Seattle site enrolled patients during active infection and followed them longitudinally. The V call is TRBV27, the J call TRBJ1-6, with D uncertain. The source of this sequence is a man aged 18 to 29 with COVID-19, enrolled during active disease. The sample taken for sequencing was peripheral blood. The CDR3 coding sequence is TGTGCCAGCAGTTCGCTAGTCCCCTATAATTCACCCCTCCACTTT. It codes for CASSSLVPYNSPLHF.